This T cell receptor beta chain was profiled in a study of control samples from healthy donors and cancer patients. Clones were read by immunoSEQ multiplex PCR, and TCRdb kept only the in-frame ones, dropping some. The sample has 70,000 or so clones; about 80% are singletons. Germline values: CDR1 MNHEY, CDR2 SVGAGI. This CDR3 comprises 13 residues. V dropped 6 bases and J dropped 6; count of bases not matched to a gene: 4. The chain employs TRBV6-5 and TRBJ1-2, with 10 bases lining up with TRBD1. Sequencing input: PBMCs. The receptor comes from a woman in her forties or fifties with lung cancer. CDR3 in amino acids: CASRRTGGHGYTF. The DNA for the CDR3 is TGTGCCAGCAGACGGACAGGGGGACATGGCTACACCTTC.